This T cell receptor beta chain was sequenced in a study of shared clonotypes between healthy human individuals. Germline values: CDR1 ENHRY, CDR2 SYGVKD. Trimming shortened V by 3 bases and J by 3 bases, and 3 bases separated the two germline ends. The CDR3 extends over 11 amino acids. The material for each subset, its genomic DNA, was split evenly across several immunoSEQ plates. How the authors handled the data: Junction-only sequences without quality scores were provided by ImmunoSEQ, so filtering was different. Clones were read by immunoSEQ multiplex PCR, and TCRdb kept only the in-frame ones, dropping some. The V and J calls and the clone size are those of that table, but D and trimming were determined from the DNA. In the table there are approximately 2.1 million clones, over 85% of which are singletons. This clone has only a few counts. Other DNA sequences in the same sample also yield this CDR3.

Healthy adults negative for HIV, lacking recent acute infections or vaccinations, served as donors. Sequencing was performed on naive CD4+ T cells from PBMCs. Subset of the sample: CD45RA+ positively selected. The clonotype originates from a man between 18 and 35 years old in good health. Some clones in this sample may be carry-over from other donors' samples. V is TRBV10-3 and J is TRBJ2-7; unclear D gene. The CDR3 nucleotides read TGTGCCATCAGTGATTTCTACGAGCAGTACTTC. Amino acids: CAISDFYEQYF.